This TCR beta chain was sequenced in a study of radiotherapy plus CTLA-4 blockade in lung cancer. Regarding the study as a whole: Blood TCR clones of tumor origin expanded after radiotherapy plus ipilimumab.

Method: immunoSEQ multiplex PCR; TCRdb's copy keeps in-frame clones and lacks some. This repertoire shows around 100,000 clones, roughly 80% found once; its top ten account for 2.5% to 3.5%. Details on this clone: Its target is unknown.

With 5 bases clipped from V and 9 bases from J, the junction kept 17 bases outside the gene matches. The germline CDR1 and CDR2 sequences are MNHEY and SMNVEV (reference sequence). The CDR3 is made up of 18 amino acids. This receptor was obtained from a human donor with non-small cell lung cancer that progressed on radiotherapy plus ipilimumab. Some clones in this sample may be carry-over from other donors' samples. Source: peripheral blood, taken from a patient treated with radiotherapy plus ipilimumab. The rearrangement links TRBV27 to TRBJ2-1; the match to TRBD1 covers 12 bases. The DNA for the CDR3 is TGTGCCAGCAGTAAACTCCGGGACAGGGGGCCAGGGGGTAGTGAGCAGTTCTTC. The encoded protein is CASSKLRDRGPGGSEQFF.